The 21 T cell receptor beta chains given below trace back to one sample, sequenced in a study of T cell clones after liver transplantation. Method: immunoSEQ multiplex PCR; TCRdb's copy keeps in-frame clones and lacks some. The sample lists about 51,000 clones, less than 90% seen once, with around 15% in the top ten. Here the sequenced sample was CD8+ T cells from blood, taken 12 months after liver transplant. These receptors came from a human patient who received a liver transplant. Among the T cells, some may be from the graft donor.

The J gene is TRBJ1-5, the V gene TRBV28; weak D call: TRBD1 (5 bases). V was shortened by 5 bases and J by 2 bases, with 16 bases between the two germline ends. The CDR3 is made up of 16 amino acids. Germline CDR1 MDHEN, CDR2 SYDVKM. CDR3: CASSGAGSSGNQPQHF. The CDR3 nucleotides read TGTGCCAGCAGTGGCGCAGGGTCCTCGGGCAATCAGCCCCAGCATTTT. Using reference TRBV28 and TRBJ1-5 for the parts outside the CDR3, the full variable domain is DVKVTQSSRYLVKRTGEKVFLECVQDMDHENMFWYRQDPGLGLRLIYFSYDVKMKEKGDIPEGYSVSREKKERFSLILESASTNQTSMYLCASSGAGSSGNQPQHFGDGTRLSIL.

V is TRBV9 and J is TRBJ2-1; 8 positions match TRBD2. Germline V lookup: CDR1 SGDLS, CDR2 YYNGEE. The V segment lost 0 bases and the J segment 0 bases; nucleotides outside the gene matches: 2. The CDR3 has 16 amino acids. CDR3 coding DNA: TGTGCCAGCAGCGTAGGGACTAGCAGCTCCTACAATGAGCAGTTCTTC. Translated, it gives CASSVGTSSSYNEQFF.

The chain links TRBV27 to TRBJ1-5; D not certain. Germline assignment: CDR1 MNHEY and CDR2 SMNVEV (reference sequence). V dropped 3 bases and J dropped 4 bases, with 4 bases sitting between them. This CDR3 has 12 residues. The CDR3 here is CASSFGNQPQHF. CDR3 DNA: TGTGCCAGCAGTTTTGGGAATCAGCCCCAGCATTTT.

This clone turned up a few times. This chain joins TRBV29-1 and TRBJ2-1, with 9 bases matching TRBD2. The CDR3 is 20 amino acids. Germline-derived CDR1 and CDR2 are SQVTM and ANQGSEA. Trimming cost V 4 bases and J 2 bases; bases outside gene matches: 21. The DNA for the CDR3 is TGCAGCGTTGCGGCTCATTCGGCGGGAGGGCCCCAACATACCTACAATGAGCAGTTCTTC. Its translation is CSVAAHSAGGPQHTYNEQFF.

This chain uses TRBV29-1 with TRBJ1-2; tentatively, D is TRBD1 (5 bases). The CDR3 is 11 residues long. Germline loops: CDR1 SQVTM, CDR2 ANQGSEA. V lost 6 bases, J lost 8 bases, and 13 bases lay in between. The CDR3 sequence: CSVLRDGGYTF. CDR3 in DNA: TGCAGCGTGCTGAGGGACGGAGGCTACACCTTC.

This chain uses TRBV27 with TRBJ1-2; 8 positions agree with TRBD1. This CDR3 is 13 amino acids long. Germline CDR1 reads MNHEY; CDR2 reads SMNVEV (reference sequence). The junction had 7 bases not matched to a gene; V was cut back by 6 bases and J by 7 bases. CDR3 region: CASSPGQGGGYTF. The CDR3 coding sequence is TGTGCCAGCAGCCCCGGACAGGGCGGTGGCTACACCTTC.

The genes are TRBV12-2 and TRBJ2-7; the table's D call of TRBD2 was not tested on the DNA. TRBV12-2 is marked as a pseudogene. This CDR3 spans 17 amino acids. This CDR3 reads CASRPDPGRGSSYEQYF. CDR3 sequence (DNA): TGTGCAAGTCGCCCCGACCCGGGGCGGGGGAGCTCCTACGAGCAGTACTTC.

The chain's CDR3 is CASSSTGTWGNQPQHF. The CDR3 region has the DNA TGTGCCAGCAGTTCAACCGGGACATGGGGCAATCAGCCCCAGCATTTT. The genes are TRBV28 and TRBJ1-5; D is perhaps TRBD1 (6 bases). CDR1 and CDR2 from the germline V gene are MDHEN and SYDVKM. The CDR3 is made up of 16 amino acids. Trimming left V 4 bases short and J 2 bases short, with 15 bases between. The full variable domain, rest sourced from reference TRBV28 and TRBJ1-5, is DVKVTQSSRYLVKRTGEKVFLECVQDMDHENMFWYRQDPGLGLRLIYFSYDVKMKEKGDIPEGYSVSREKKERFSLILESASTNQTSMYLCASSSTGTWGNQPQHFGDGTRLSIL.

The chain joins TRBV7-9 to TRBJ1-2; D is unclear. The V gene lost 1 base and the J gene lost 3 bases, with 15 bases spanning the gap. The CDR3 has 16 amino acids. From germline, CDR1 is SEHNR and CDR2 FQNEAQ (reference sequence). The CDR3 sequence: CASSLGAAGGYYGYTF. Written as DNA, the CDR3 is TGTGCCAGCAGCTTAGGGGCAGCCGGAGGGTACTATGGCTACACCTTC.

The chain uses TRBV4-3 and TRBJ1-1; D may be TRBD1 (5 bases). Trimming cost V 1 base and J 3 bases, with 9 bases left between them. The CDR3 consists of 14 residues. The germline V gene encodes CDR1 LGHNA and CDR2 YSLEER. CDR3 residues: CASSQGARDTEAFF. Written as DNA, the CDR3 is TGCGCCAGCAGCCAAGGGGCCAGGGACACTGAAGCTTTCTTT.

The chain joins TRBV7-9 to TRBJ1-5, with D perhaps matching TRBD1 (6 bases). Per germline, CDR1 SEHNR and CDR2 FQNEAQ (reference sequence). This CDR3 has 15 residues. The V and J ends lost 5 bases and 0 bases respectively, with 11 bases between them. The chain's CDR3 is CASSAPGDSNQPQHF. As DNA, the CDR3 is TGTGCCAGCAGCGCCCCAGGGGATAGCAATCAGCCCCAGCATTTT.

CDR3 nucleotides: TGTGCCAGCAGCTTACTTATGGAGAGGGATGGCTACACCTTC. Translating it yields CASSLLMERDGYTF. J is TRBJ1-2 and V is TRBV7-8; no definite D call. The CDR3 has 14 amino acids. V lost 2 bases and J lost 6, with 13 bases in between. CDR1 and CDR2 from the germline V gene are SGHVS and FQNEAQ.

The V and J genes are TRBV6-1 and TRBJ2-7; unclear D gene. V dropped 4 bases and J dropped 3 bases, with 10 bases sitting between them. The CDR3 is 13 residues long. CDR1 is MNHNS, CDR2 SASEGT, per germline. The CDR3 DNA sequence: TGTGCCAGCAGTGTCACTCTATTCTACGAGCAGTACTTC. This codes for CASSVTLFYEQYF.

This chain uses TRBV27 with TRBJ2-2, with 7 nucleotides matching TRBD2. This CDR3 has 14 residues. The junction had 2 bases not matched to a gene; V was cut back by 2 bases and J by 5 bases. Germline values: CDR1 MNHEY, CDR2 SMNVEV (reference sequence). The CDR3 nucleotides read TGTGCCAGCAGTTTACTAGCGGAGACCGGGGAGCTGTTTTTT. Protein: CASSLLAETGELFF.

The chain combines TRBV27 with TRBJ1-1; D is unclear. V lost 10 bases, J lost 0 bases, and 15 bases lay in between. This CDR3 has 14 amino acids. From germline, CDR1 is MNHEY and CDR2 SMNVEV (reference sequence). CDR3 sequence: CATELEPMNTEAFF. As DNA, the CDR3 is TGTGCCACCGAATTGGAGCCCATGAACACTGAAGCTTTCTTT.

The chain couples TRBV6-1 to TRBJ2-1; 9 nucleotides align to TRBD1. The trim removed 3 bases at V and 9 bases at J, leaving 0 bases unmatched. Germline V gene data show CDR1 as MNHNS and CDR2 as SASEGT. The CDR3 totals 12 residues. The CDR3 sequence is CASSETGGEQFF. As DNA, the CDR3 is TGTGCCAGCAGTGAGACAGGGGGTGAGCAGTTCTTC.

The chain recombines TRBV19 with TRBJ1-1; D ambiguous. This CDR3 region has 13 residues. Germline V gene data show CDR1 as LNHDA and CDR2 as SQIVND (reference sequence). Trimming took 5 bases from V and 3 from J, leaving 10 bases between them. The chain's CDR3 is CASSWAAHTEAFF. Here the CDR3 DNA reads TGTGCCAGTAGTTGGGCCGCCCACACTGAAGCTTTCTTT.

This clone is a singleton in its sample. The chain has TRBV28 and TRBJ2-3; TRBD2 aligns across 15 bases. J lost 5 bases, V lost 5 bases, and 8 bases had no gene match. This CDR3 has 17 residues. Germline loops: CDR1 MDHEN, CDR2 SYDVKM. The CDR3: CASSDVGLAGGGDTQYF. CDR3 DNA sequence: TGTGCCAGCAGTGACGTGGGACTAGCGGGAGGTGGAGATACGCAGTATTTT.

The chain joins TRBV28 to TRBJ2-7; TRBD1 aligns across 7 bases. The germline CDR1 and CDR2 sequences are MDHEN and SYDVKM. Germline trimming cut 1 base from V and 6 bases from J; bases unmatched to any gene: 0. The CDR3 loop spans 12 amino acids. This chain's CDR3 is CASSLSGGEQYF. CDR3 in DNA: TGTGCCAGCAGTTTATCAGGGGGCGAGCAGTACTTC.

The chain links TRBV9 to TRBJ2-3; D possibly matches TRBD1 or TRBD2 (5 bases each). From germline, CDR1 is SGDLS and CDR2 YYNGEE. Trimming removed 0 bases from V and 0 bases from J, with 8 bases in between. The length of the CDR3 is 15 residues. CDR3 residues: CASSVGDASTDTQYF. Here the CDR3 DNA reads TGTGCCAGCAGCGTAGGGGACGCTAGCACAGATACGCAGTATTTT.

The chain employs TRBV28 and TRBJ1-2, with a tentative D call TRBD1 (5 bases). In germline, CDR1 is MDHEN, CDR2 SYDVKM. This CDR3 region has 14 residues. Trimming took 6 bases from V and 8 from J, leaving 19 bases between them. CDR3 coding DNA: TGTGCCAGCAGGCCGGGACGGCCCCTAGACGGCTACACCTTC. It yields the protein CASRPGRPLDGYTF.